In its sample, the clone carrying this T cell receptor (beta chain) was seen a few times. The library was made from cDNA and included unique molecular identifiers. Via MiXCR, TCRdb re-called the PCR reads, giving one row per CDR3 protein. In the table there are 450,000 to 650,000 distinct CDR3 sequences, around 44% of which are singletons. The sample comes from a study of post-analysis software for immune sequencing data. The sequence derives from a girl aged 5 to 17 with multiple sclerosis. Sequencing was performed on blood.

The CDR3 sequence: CSAPLPGRENIQYF. CDR3 nucleotides: TGCAGTGCCCCCCTTCCAGGGCGGGAAAACATTCAGTACTTC. The chain has TRBV20-1 and TRBJ2-5, with D perhaps assigned TRBD1 or TRBD2 (5 bases each). The closer fit of TRBJ2-4 to the DNA end suggests the J call may be wrong. The germline V gene has CDR1 DFQATT and CDR2 SNEGSKA (reference sequence). CDR3 length: 14 amino acids.